The 29 T cell receptor beta chains given below trace back to one sample, sequenced in a study of T cell repertoires in ileal Crohn's disease. Method: immunoSEQ multiplex PCR; TCRdb's copy keeps in-frame clones and lacks some. The table shows 5,300 or so clones, with 75% to 90% occurring only once. Sample: ileal tissue. These receptors all come from an adult with Crohn's disease.

This chain links TRBV4-1 with TRBJ2-2; 12 nucleotides match TRBD1. The junction had 9 bases not matched to a gene; V was cut back by 4 bases and J by 6 bases. This CDR3 region has 17 residues. Germline V lookup: CDR1 MGHRA, CDR2 YSYEKL. CDR3 in amino acids: CASSLRWGQGAAGELFF. CDR3 coding DNA: TGCGCCAGCAGCCTCAGATGGGGACAGGGGGCCGCCGGGGAGCTGTTTTTT.

The V and J genes are TRBV29-1 and TRBJ2-2, with TRBD1 matching over 7 bases. Germline V gene sequence: CDR1 SQVTM, CDR2 ANQGSEA. CDR3 length: 12 amino acids. V shed 5 bases and J 5 bases; nucleotides not matched to a gene: 2. CDR3 bases: TGCAGCGTTAACAGGGGAACCGGGGAGCTGTTTTTT. The encoded protein is CSVNRGTGELFF.

The count of this clone is one. The V gene is TRBV5-4, the J gene TRBJ2-7; a possible D gene is TRBD2 (5 bases). Germline V gene data show CDR1 as SGHNT and CDR2 as YYREEE (reference sequence). The V and J ends lost 4 bases and 2 bases respectively, with 7 bases between them. This CDR3 comprises 12 residues. The CDR3 DNA is TGTGCCAGCAGCGCCGGGACCTACGAGCAGTACTTC. This gives the protein CASSAGTYEQYF.

V is TRBV29-1 and J is TRBJ1-3, with no clear D. The V end lost 6 bases, the J end lost 0 bases, and 15 bases lay between the germline ends. The V gene's germline CDR1 is SQVTM and CDR2 ANQGSEA. There are 15 residues in the CDR3. For the CDR3, the DNA is TGCAGCGTCACCTCACCAGGCCACTCTGGAAACACCATATATTTT. This sequence encodes CSVTSPGHSGNTIYF.

This clone appeared once. The V and J genes are TRBV6-6 and TRBJ1-2; D perhaps matches TRBD1 (5 bases). There are 12 residues in the CDR3. CDR1 is MNHNY, CDR2 SVGAGI, per germline (reference sequence). Trimming pared 2 bases from V and 5 bases from J, leaving 6 bases between. In DNA form, the CDR3 reads TGTGCCAGCAGTTACCAGGGTTATGGCTACACCTTC. Encoded protein: CASSYQGYGYTF.

A remark on this clone: Other DNA sequences in the sample encode the same CDR3. The V call is TRBV30, the J call TRBJ2-7, with 8 bases aligning to TRBD1. The CDR3 contains 13 residues. V shed 3 bases, J shed 3 bases, and the junction held 4 bases outside the gene matches. The germline CDR1 and CDR2 sequences are GTSNPN and SVGIG (reference sequence). The CDR3 is CAWRQGGYYEQYF. The CDR3 DNA follows: TGTGCCTGGAGACAGGGGGGATACTACGAGCAGTACTTC.

V and J are TRBV11-2 and TRBJ2-7; D ambiguous. CDR3 length: 13 residues. V lost 1 base to trimming and J lost 3 bases, with 7 bases between them. In germline, CDR1 is SGHAT, CDR2 FQNNGV. The CDR3 DNA reads TGTGCCAGCAGCTTAGGAGCGAACTACGAGCAGTACTTC. Protein sequence: CASSLGANYEQYF.

The V gene is TRBV4-1, the J gene TRBJ2-7; perhaps TRBD1 as D (6 bases). The CDR3 spans 16 residues. Germline V gene sequence: CDR1 MGHRA, CDR2 YSYEKL. Trimming stripped 3 bases from V and 5 bases from J, with 20 bases between. CDR3 amino acids: CASSHVVRGKVHEQYF. The CDR3 DNA follows: TGCGCCAGCAGCCATGTCGTCAGGGGAAAGGTCCACGAGCAGTACTTC.

This clone was seen just once. The chain employs TRBV28 and TRBJ2-7; TRBD1 agrees at 9 bases. CDR1 is MDHEN and CDR2 is SYDVKM in the germline V gene. This CDR3 is built from 15 residues. V shed 2 bases, J shed 2 bases, and the junction held 4 bases outside the gene matches. Here the CDR3 DNA reads TGTGCCAGCAGTTTACGGGACAGGGACCCCTACGAGCAGTACTTC. As protein: CASSLRDRDPYEQYF.

V gene TRBV7-9 combines with J gene TRBJ2-6; 7 bases are a match to TRBD2. Germline trimming cut 0 bases from V and 0 bases from J; bases unmatched to any gene: 2. This CDR3 is built from 17 residues. CDR1 is SEHNR and CDR2 is FQNEAQ in the germline V gene (reference sequence). The CDR3 loop is CASSLAGGVSGANVLTF. The CDR3 nucleotides are TGTGCCAGCAGCTTAGCGGGAGGGGTCTCTGGGGCCAACGTCCTGACTTTC.

V is TRBV6-4 and J is TRBJ2-1; 14 bases are a match to TRBD2. CDR1 MRHNA and CDR2 SNTAGT come from the germline V gene. With 4 bases clipped from V and 4 bases from J, the junction kept 0 bases outside the gene matches. CDR3 size: 15 residues. The CDR3 region is CASSGTSGGYNEQFF. DNA for the CDR3: TGTGCCAGCAGTGGGACTAGCGGGGGGTACAATGAGCAGTTCTTC.

The genes are TRBV25-1 and TRBJ1-2; tentative D call: TRBD1 (5 bases). Trimming left V 7 bases short and J 8 bases short, with 11 bases between. CDR1 is MGHDK and CDR2 is SYGVNS in the germline V gene. This CDR3 is built from 11 residues. The CDR3 DNA is TGTGCCAGCATTTCCCCAGGGGGCTACACCTTC. It yields the protein CASISPGGYTF.

This chain uses TRBV5-1 with TRBJ2-3; D might be TRBD2 (6 bases). Looked up from germline, CDR1 is SGHRS and CDR2 is YFSETQ. Trimming pared 4 bases from V and 5 bases from J, leaving 23 bases between. The CDR3 has 17 residues. CDR3 loop: CASSPLGPREIRDTQYF. The CDR3 DNA reads as TGCGCCAGCAGCCCCCTGGGTCCTCGGGAGATTCGAGATACGCAGTATTTT.

The chain has TRBV28 and TRBJ1-1; 10 positions agree with TRBD1. The CDR3 has 17 residues. The V gene end was trimmed by 5 bases and the J gene end by 1 base; junction bases not matched to a gene: 10. Looked up from germline, CDR1 is MDHEN and CDR2 is SYDVKM. In DNA form, the CDR3 reads TGTGCCAGCAGTACCACGGGACAGGGGTTGCGGAACACTGAAGCTTTCTTT. Its protein is CASSTTGQGLRNTEAFF.

This chain uses TRBV2 with TRBJ1-6; 9 bases fit TRBD1. Trimming at V came to 4 bases and at J to 7 bases, leaving 5 bases not matched to a gene. The CDR3 is 15 amino acids. The germline CDR1 and CDR2 sequences are SNHLY and FYNNEI. The CDR3 region has the DNA TGTGCCAGCAGTGGTCCGACAGGGGGAAATTCACCCCTCCACTTT. Translated: CASSGPTGGNSPLHF.

The chain joins TRBV28 to TRBJ2-1; tentative D call: TRBD2 (5 bases). The CDR3 covers 14 residues. From germline, CDR1 is MDHEN and CDR2 SYDVKM. Trimming removed 2 bases from V and 3 bases from J, with 8 bases in between. The CDR3 here is CASSLDRGYNEQFF. For the CDR3, the DNA is TGTGCCAGCAGTTTAGATCGGGGCTACAATGAGCAGTTCTTC.

The rearrangement links TRBV2 to TRBJ1-2; a possible D gene is TRBD1 (5 bases). Trimming pared 2 bases from V and 10 bases from J, leaving 14 bases between. Germline CDR1 and CDR2: SNHLY and FYNNEI. The CDR3 consists of 13 residues. The CDR3 nucleotides read TGTGCCAGCAGTGAAAGGGGACGCCTCTACTACACCTTC. The encoded protein is CASSERGRLYYTF.

The chain combines TRBV4-2 with TRBJ2-7; D is unclear. CDR1 is LGHNA, CDR2 YNFKEQ, per germline. The V end lost 2 bases, the J end lost 1 base, and 9 bases lay between the germline ends. This CDR3 is built from 14 residues. CDR3 sequence: CASSQSQSSYEQYF. For the CDR3, the DNA is TGTGCCAGCAGCCAAAGCCAATCTTCCTACGAGCAGTACTTC.

This chain uses TRBV27 with TRBJ1-6; D is unclear. V shed 0 bases and J shed 15 bases, with 9 bases lying between them. The V gene's germline CDR1 is MNHEY and CDR2 SMNVEV (reference sequence). This CDR3 spans 12 amino acids. As DNA, the CDR3 is TGTGCCAGCAGTTTATCGATGGGTCTCCTCCACTTT. Amino acids: CASSLSMGLLHF.

This clone has more than one count but fewer than ten. The identical CDR3 is also encoded by other nucleotide sequences in the sample. The chain combines TRBV30 with TRBJ2-7; 10 nucleotides line up with TRBD1. J lost 3 bases, V lost 5 bases, and 4 bases had no gene match. The germline CDR1 and CDR2 sequences are GTSNPN and SVGIG (reference sequence). This CDR3 is 13 amino acids long. CDR3 sequence (DNA): TGTGCCTGGCGGACAGGGGGATACTACGAGCAGTACTTC. Its translation: CAWRTGGYYEQYF.

The sample holds one count of this clone. This sequence joins TRBV5-4 and TRBJ2-7, with TRBD2 as a possible D gene (6 bases). Trimming took off 3 bases at V and 0 bases at J, with 13 bases between the two ends. Germline V lookup: CDR1 SGHNT, CDR2 YYREEE (reference sequence). This CDR3 region has 15 residues. The DNA for the CDR3 is TGTGCCAGCAGCTCTCGCCGGGACTTCTCCTACGAGCAGTACTTC. Its protein product is CASSSRRDFSYEQYF. The full variable domain, with the rest looked up from reference TRBV5-4 and TRBJ2-7, is ETGVTQSPTHLIKTRGQQVTLRCSSQSGHNTVSWYQQALGQGPQFIFQYYREEENGRGNFPPRFSGLQFPNYSSELNVNALELDDSALYLCASSSRRDFSYEQYFGPGTRLTVT.

This clone was seen just once. The chain employs TRBV7-2 and TRBJ1-2; TRBD1 aligns across 11 bases. This CDR3 spans 16 amino acids. Germline CDR1 reads SGHTA; CDR2 reads FQGNSA. With 5 bases clipped from V and 2 bases from J, the junction kept 7 bases outside the gene matches. DNA of the CDR3: TGTGCCAGCAGCCCCAGCGGGACAGGGGGGAACTATGGCTACACCTTC. This encodes CASSPSGTGGNYGYTF.

V and J are TRBV28 and TRBJ1-1, with a weak D call TRBD1 (6 bases). The CDR3 is 14 amino acids. Germline loops: CDR1 MDHEN, CDR2 SYDVKM. Trimming cost V 7 bases and J 6 bases, with 18 bases left between them. The CDR3 bases are TGTGCCAGCACCAAACCTCAGGGGAAGGCTGAAGCTTTCTTT. Amino acids: CASTKPQGKAEAFF.

The chain couples TRBV4-2 to TRBJ2-1, with D possibly TRBD2 on 6 matching bases. This CDR3 has 14 amino acids. V lost 3 bases and J 8 bases, leaving 14 bases between the germline ends. Germline V CDR1 and CDR2: LGHNA, YNFKEQ. The CDR3 sequence: CASSQVGSRDEQFF. CDR3 bases: TGTGCCAGCAGCCAGGTCGGGAGTAGAGATGAGCAGTTCTTC.

The rearrangement links TRBV10-3 to TRBJ1-4; no reliable D call. The V gene lost 3 bases and the J gene lost 7 bases, with 9 bases spanning the gap. Looked up from germline, CDR1 is ENHRY and CDR2 is SYGVKD. The CDR3 totals 13 residues. The chain's CDR3 is CAISDGMGEKLFF. Here the CDR3 DNA reads TGTGCCATCAGTGACGGGATGGGTGAAAAACTGTTTTTT.

This chain links TRBV11-2 with TRBJ2-1; TRBD1 matches 8 bases. V lost 3 bases and J lost 6; bases outside the gene matches: 4. The germline CDR1 and CDR2 sequences are SGHAT and FQNNGV. The CDR3 has 14 amino acids. The DNA of the CDR3 is TGTGCCAGCAGCTTCGGGACAGGATCCAATGAGCAGTTCTTC. It is translated as CASSFGTGSNEQFF.

This clone has just one count. The chain uses TRBV18 and TRBJ1-2; D is perhaps TRBD1 (6 bases). Germline V gene lookup returns CDR1 KGHSH and CDR2 LQKENI. V shed 2 bases and J shed 2 bases, with 18 bases lying between them. This CDR3 spans 17 amino acids. As DNA, the CDR3 is TGTGCCAGCTCACCAGGGGGGGCCTCTGCCACCAACTATGGCTACACCTTC. This codes for CASSPGGASATNYGYTF.

The sample holds a few counts of this clone. This chain uses TRBV27 with TRBJ1-2; the D gene is possibly TRBD1 (6 bases). Trimming stripped 8 bases from V and 3 bases from J, with 16 bases between. CDR3 length: 14 residues. The germline V gene has CDR1 MNHEY and CDR2 SMNVEV (reference sequence). CDR3 residues: CASGFYRDDYGYTF. The CDR3 DNA sequence: TGTGCCAGCGGCTTCTACAGGGATGACTATGGCTACACCTTC.

J is TRBJ2-1 and V is TRBV7-2, with 8 bases aligning to TRBD2. Germline-derived CDR1 and CDR2 are SGHTA and FQGNSA. Trimming at V came to 5 bases and at J to 3 bases, leaving 6 bases not matched to a gene. The CDR3 loop spans 15 amino acids. CDR3 region: CASSETGGLYNEQFF. The CDR3 nucleotides read TGTGCCAGCAGCGAAACGGGGGGGCTCTACAATGAGCAGTTCTTC. Full variable domain (missing parts from reference TRBV7-2 and TRBJ2-1): GAGVSQSPSNKVTEKGKDVELRCDPISGHTALYWYRQSLGQGLEFLIYFQGNSAPDKSGLPSDRFSAERTGGSVSTLTIQRTQQEDSAVYLCASSETGGLYNEQFFGPGTRLTVL.